This entry lists 15 T cell receptor beta chains sequenced from one sample in a study of siplizumab effects on memory and regulatory T cells. The method was immunoSEQ multiplex PCR; TCRdb's version includes in-frame clones alone and lacks a portion of them. The sample shows about 72,000 clones, about 90% of them seen only once. Sequencing input: CD8+ T cells sorted from blood. The receptors stem from a human donor in good health.

The chain employs TRBV9 and TRBJ2-3; D perhaps matches TRBD2 (6 bases). V was cut by 4 bases and J by 3 bases, with 18 bases left in between. From germline, CDR1 is SGDLS and CDR2 YYNGEE. The CDR3 spans 16 residues. This CDR3 reads CASSLEEAEGTDTQYF. The CDR3 nucleotides read TGTGCCAGCAGCCTCGAGGAAGCGGAGGGGACAGATACGCAGTATTTT.

The chain couples TRBV6-1 to TRBJ1-5; a weak D match, TRBD1 (5 bases). The germline gives CDR1 MNHNS, CDR2 SASEGT. The CDR3 runs 14 residues. The V gene lost 2 bases and the J gene lost 6 bases, with 11 bases spanning the gap. CDR3 sequence: CASSEWGTFQPQHF. In nucleotides, the CDR3 is TGTGCCAGCAGTGAATGGGGGACTTTTCAGCCCCAGCATTTT.

Here the CDR3 reads CASTHRQGFEAFF. As DNA, the CDR3 is TGTGCCAGCACCCACAGACAGGGCTTTGAAGCTTTCTTT. V usage is TRBV7-9 and J usage is TRBJ1-1; 7 bases fit TRBD1. Germline V gives CDR1 SEHNR, CDR2 FQNEAQ (reference sequence). CDR3 length: 13 residues. V lost 7 bases, J lost 7 bases, and 9 bases stayed unmatched.

This sequence joins TRBV5-4 and TRBJ2-7, with D hard to call. V lost 0 bases to trimming and J lost 3 bases, with 13 bases between them. Germline CDR1 and CDR2: SGHNT and YYREEE (reference sequence). This CDR3 has 15 amino acids. Here the CDR3 reads CASSLAGRSYYEQYF. CDR3 nucleotides: TGTGCCAGCAGCTTGGCTGGGCGGAGCTACTACGAGCAGTACTTC.

CDR3 nucleotides: TGCGCCAGCAGCCAAGAACCGTGGGACAGCGACAATGAGCAGTTCTTC. Its translation is CASSQEPWDSDNEQFF. V gene TRBV4-1 combines with J gene TRBJ2-1, with 7 positions matching TRBD1. The CDR3 is made up of 16 amino acids. V lost 0 bases, J lost 5 bases, and 7 bases stayed unmatched. The V gene's germline CDR1 is MGHRA and CDR2 YSYEKL.

The gene calls are TRBV4-1 and TRBJ2-5; D remains unclear. This CDR3 is built from 16 residues. Deletions cut 4 bases from V and 5 bases from J, with 20 bases between. Germline V CDR1 and CDR2: MGHRA, YSYEKL. The CDR3 reads CASSPLLWGVEETQYF. CDR3 bases: TGCGCCAGCAGCCCGCTCCTTTGGGGTGTCGAGGAGACCCAGTACTTC.

The chain joins TRBV4-1 to TRBJ2-7; D gene unclear. Germline loops: CDR1 MGHRA, CDR2 YSYEKL. Trimming removed 1 base at V and 4 bases at J, with 14 bases between. CDR3 length: 15 residues. The CDR3 sequence: CASSQGVDLTYEQYF. In DNA form, the CDR3 reads TGCGCCAGCAGCCAAGGAGTAGACCTCACTTACGAGCAGTACTTC.

The V gene is TRBV11-3, the J gene TRBJ2-5, with TRBD1 matching over 11 bases. Germline-derived CDR1 and CDR2 are SGHNT and YENEEA. V lost 3 bases, J lost 5 bases, and 5 bases stayed unmatched. This CDR3 has 15 residues. Written as DNA, the CDR3 is TGTGCCAGCAGCTTGAGGACAGGGGGCCTCGAGACCCAGTACTTC. It specifies CASSLRTGGLETQYF.

The V call is TRBV29-1, the J call TRBJ2-2; maybe TRBD1 (6 bases). V lost 3 bases, J lost 2 bases, and 10 bases lay in between. From germline, CDR1 is SQVTM and CDR2 ANQGSEA. CDR3 length: 14 amino acids. CDR3 sequence reads: CSVDTTGNTGELFF. The DNA of the CDR3 is TGCAGCGTTGATACGACAGGCAACACCGGGGAGCTGTTTTTT.

The chain is built from TRBV2 and TRBJ2-5, with 7 positions matching TRBD1. Germline lookup yields CDR1 SNHLY and CDR2 FYNNEI. Trimming cost V 11 bases and J 0 bases; bases outside gene matches: 9. The CDR3 has 14 residues. The CDR3 DNA sequence: TGTGCCGGGACGGGACAGCTTAACCAAGAGACCCAGTACTTC. It encodes CAGTGQLNQETQYF.

The chain couples TRBV2 to TRBJ2-1; D remains unclear. Trimming cost V 4 bases and J 7 bases, with 17 bases left between them. The CDR3 sequence is 15 residues long. Germline loops: CDR1 SNHLY, CDR2 FYNNEI. The CDR3 here is CASSVGRSLENEQFF. For the CDR3, the DNA is TGTGCCAGCAGTGTCGGCAGGAGTTTAGAGAATGAGCAGTTCTTC.

J is TRBJ2-1 and V is TRBV4-1; 8 bases are shared with TRBD2. Germline loops: CDR1 MGHRA, CDR2 YSYEKL. J was trimmed by 6 bases and V by 1 base; bases with no gene match: 8. CDR3 length: 16 residues. The CDR3 is CASSQGPGLVSNEQFF. The CDR3 DNA follows: TGCGCCAGCAGCCAAGGACCGGGACTAGTTTCCAATGAGCAGTTCTTC.

The chain recombines TRBV7-8 with TRBJ2-7; D gene unclear. The V gene lost 5 bases and the J gene lost 2 bases, with 10 bases spanning the gap. Germline CDR1 SGHVS, CDR2 FQNEAQ. This CDR3 is built from 13 residues. Here the CDR3 reads CASSQINAYEQYF. The CDR3 DNA follows: TGTGCCAGCAGCCAGATAAATGCCTACGAGCAGTACTTC.

The rearrangement links TRBV19 to TRBJ1-1; possibly TRBD1 for D (5 bases). Germline CDR1 LNHDA, CDR2 SQIVND (reference sequence). The V end was cut by 5 bases, the J end by 1 base, with 14 bases between. CDR3 length: 15 residues. Written as DNA, the CDR3 is TGTGCCAGTAGTTTCGGCGGCAGGGCGAACACTGAAGCTTTCTTT. Translation: CASSFGGRANTEAFF.

The chain employs TRBV7-9 and TRBJ2-7; D is unresolved. V lost 4 bases to trimming and J lost 4 bases, with 5 bases between them. CDR1 SEHNR and CDR2 FQNEAQ come from the germline V gene (reference sequence). The CDR3 sequence is 11 residues long. The CDR3 DNA follows: TGTGCCAGCAGCTCAAATTACGAGCAGTACTTC. It is translated as CASSSNYEQYF. Variable domain in full (rest from reference TRBV7-9 and TRBJ2-7): DTGVSQNPRHKITKRGQNVTFRCDPISEHNRLYWYRQTLGQGPEFLTYFQNEAQLEKSRLLSDRFSAERPKGSFSTLEIQRTEQGDSAMYLCASSSNYEQYFGPGTRLTVT.